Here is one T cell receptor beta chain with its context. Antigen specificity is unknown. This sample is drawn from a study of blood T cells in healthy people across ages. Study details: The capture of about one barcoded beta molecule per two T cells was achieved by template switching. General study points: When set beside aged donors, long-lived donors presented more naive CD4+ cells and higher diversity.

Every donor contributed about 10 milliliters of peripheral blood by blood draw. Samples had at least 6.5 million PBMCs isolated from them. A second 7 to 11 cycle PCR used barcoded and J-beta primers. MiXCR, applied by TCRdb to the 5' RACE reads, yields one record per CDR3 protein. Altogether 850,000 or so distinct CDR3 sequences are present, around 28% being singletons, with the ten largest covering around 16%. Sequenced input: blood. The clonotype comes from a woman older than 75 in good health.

For the CDR3, the DNA is TGTGCCAGCAGCTTGATGACAGGGTACAACACTGAAGCTTTCTTT. Translated: CASSLMTGYNTEAFF. The chain is built from TRBV5-8 and TRBJ1-1; 7 bases are shared with TRBD1. The V segment lost 1 base and the J segment 2 bases; nucleotides outside the gene matches: 5. Germline V gene sequence: CDR1 SGHTS, CDR2 YDEGEE. The CDR3 spans 15 residues.